The subject of this entry is one TCR beta chain. Antigen unknown. This sample was included in a study of OX40 agonist ivuxolimab in advanced cancers. Study-level information: In this cohort, patients received ivuxolimab, an agonistic anti-OX40 (CD134) antibody. Averaging 60 years in age, with a range of roughly 20 to 79, the cohort was around 87% male. Findings and caveats of the study: Those patients achieving a partial response at 0.1-3.0 mg/kg showed among the lowest clonal expansion.

It was autoimmune disease history or systemic immunosuppression that excluded patients. TCRdb's table, derived via immunoSEQ multiplex PCR, lists solely in-frame clones and lacks some. The table has roughly 52,000 clones, over 75% seen once. The CDR3 length is 13 residues. V was shortened by 7 bases and J by 7 bases, with 13 bases between the two germline ends. Germline lookup yields CDR1 MNHNY and CDR2 SVGAGI (reference sequence). Sequenced material: CD4+ or CD8+ T cells sorted from blood, taken in a trial of the OX40 agonist ivuxolimab. The receptor was derived from an adult with an advanced solid tumor such as melanoma, head and neck, liver or kidney cancer. The chain joins TRBV6-6 to TRBJ1-4, with D maybe TRBD1 (5 bases). This CDR3 reads CASKPGSTEKLFF. The CDR3 nucleotides read TGTGCCAGCAAACCAGGGTCGACTGAAAAACTGTTTTTT.